This TCR beta chain was obtained from a study of OX40 agonist ivuxolimab in advanced cancers. At the level of the study: An anti-OX40 (CD134) antibody with agonistic activity, ivuxolimab, was administered to patients. Subjects had a mean age of around 60 years, with a range of 23 to 79; roughly 80% were male.

Autoimmune disease history or systemic immunosuppression barred patients. A few counts support this clone. Its antigen is not identified. Profiled with immunoSEQ multiplex PCR; TCRdb holds only in-frame clones, not every one. Of tens of thousands of clones in the sample, around 87% were seen once. CDR1 is SGHAT, CDR2 FQNNGV, per germline. V shed 5 bases, J shed 4 bases, and the junction held 9 bases outside the gene matches. The CDR3 covers 15 residues. Findings and caveats of the study: Among the lowest peripheral clonal expansion occurred in 0.1-3.0 mg/kg partial responders.

The gene calls are TRBV11-2 and TRBJ2-7; 9 nucleotides match TRBD1. The source of this sequence is an adult with an advanced solid tumor such as melanoma, head and neck, liver or kidney cancer. The sample consisted of CD4+ or CD8+ T cells sorted from blood, taken in a trial of the OX40 agonist ivuxolimab. The CDR3 DNA reads TGTGCCAGCAGCCCTAAACAGGGGGCGTGGTACGAGCAGTACTTC. Its protein product is CASSPKQGAWYEQYF.